Shown below are 27 T cell receptor beta chains from a single sample sequenced in a study of blood T cell repertoires in COVID-19. Sequencing was performed with immunoSEQ multiplex PCR; in TCRdb, only in-frame clones are kept and a portion is missing. The profile shows about 70,000 clones, roughly 84% of them singletons. Sequencing was carried out using peripheral blood. These TCRs come from a woman younger than 30 with acute or convalescent COVID-19.

The chain links TRBV2 to TRBJ1-2, with 7 bases lining up with TRBD1. This CDR3 has 16 amino acids. Germline-derived CDR1 and CDR2 are SNHLY and FYNNEI. Trimming removed 2 bases from V and 6 bases from J; junction bases left unmatched: 12. The CDR3 DNA reads TGTGCCAGCAGTGAAAAGTATTCAGGGGGTGGGGATGGCTACACCTTC. Amino acids: CASSEKYSGGGDGYTF.

J is TRBJ2-1 and V is TRBV4-3, with 8 bases fitting TRBD2. Germline-derived CDR1 and CDR2 are LGHNA and YSLEER. This CDR3 region has 16 residues. The V gene end was trimmed by 4 bases and the J gene end by 1 base; junction bases not matched to a gene: 6. Here the CDR3 DNA reads TGCGCCAGCAGCCTGTTGGCTAGCGGGTCCTACAATGAGCAGTTCTTC. It is translated as CASSLLASGSYNEQFF.

This clone came up once. The V and J genes are TRBV7-2 and TRBJ1-3, with TRBD1 identical over 7 bases. CDR1 and CDR2 (germline): SGHTA, FQGNSA. V lost 2 bases to trimming and J lost 2 bases; unmatched junction nucleotides: 6. This CDR3 has 16 amino acids. CDR3 region: CASSLNGRGTGNTIYF. CDR3 coding DNA: TGTGCCAGCAGCTTAAACGGCAGGGGGACTGGAAACACCATATATTTT.

The chain has TRBV27 and TRBJ2-3, with TRBD2 as a possible D gene (5 bases). Trimming left V 2 bases short and J 4 bases short, with 7 bases between. The CDR3 is made up of 13 amino acids. CDR1 is MNHEY, CDR2 SMNVEV, per germline (reference sequence). CDR3 nucleotides: TGTGCCAGCAGTTTAAGAGGGTCAGATACGCAGTATTTT. It translates to CASSLRGSDTQYF.

The V gene is TRBV4-1, the J gene TRBJ1-4; D not resolved. V lost 0 bases and J lost 8, with 7 bases in between. The V gene's germline CDR1 is MGHRA and CDR2 YSYEKL. This CDR3 has 13 residues. The CDR3 DNA follows: TGCGCCAGCAGCCAAGAGTTCGTCGAAAAACTGTTTTTT. Amino acid sequence: CASSQEFVEKLFF.

This clone was observed once. V is TRBV6-4 and J is TRBJ2-5; TRBD1 might be the D (5 bases). Trimming cost V 7 bases and J 0 bases, with 21 bases left between them. The CDR3 covers 17 residues. Germline values: CDR1 MRHNA, CDR2 SNTAGT. The CDR3 DNA reads as TGTGCCAGCATTAAAGATTGTGCGGACAAACACCAAGAGACCCAGTACTTC. Translation: CASIKDCADKHQETQYF.

This chain joins TRBV12-3 or TRBV12-4 and TRBJ2-5; D might be TRBD2 (6 bases). The CDR3 extends over 13 amino acids. V was shortened by 6 bases and J by 1 base, with 9 bases between the two germline ends. CDR3 DNA sequence: TGTGCCAGCAGATACGGGAGCCAAGAGACCCAGTACTTC. Amino acid sequence: CASRYGSQETQYF.

This chain connects TRBV7-9 to TRBJ2-3; D remains unclear. Trimming cost V 5 bases and J 0 bases, with 9 bases left between them. Germline CDR1 is SEHNR and CDR2 is FQNEAQ (reference sequence). This CDR3 contains 14 residues. The DNA of the CDR3 is TGTGCCAGCAGCCCCACTACTAGCACAGATACGCAGTATTTT. Its protein is CASSPTTSTDTQYF. The whole variable domain, remainder taken from reference TRBV7-9 and TRBJ2-3, is DTGVSQNPRHKITKRGQNVTFRCDPISEHNRLYWYRQTLGQGPEFLTYFQNEAQLEKSRLLSDRFSAERPKGSFSTLEIQRTEQGDSAMYLCASSPTTSTDTQYFGPGTRLTVL.

A single count supports this clone. This rearrangement joins TRBV11-2 to TRBJ1-2, with 10 bases fitting TRBD1. This CDR3 region has 14 residues. The germline CDR1 and CDR2 sequences are SGHAT and FQNNGV. V gave up 5 bases and J gave up 7 bases; unmatched junction bases: 7. DNA of the CDR3: TGTGCCAGCAGCCTAAGGGACAGGGGCTTTGGCTACACCTTC. It translates to CASSLRDRGFGYTF.

The chain combines TRBV5-1 with TRBJ1-4; maybe TRBD1 (5 bases). Trimming pared 4 bases from V and 5 bases from J, leaving 21 bases between. Germline CDR1 is SGHRS and CDR2 is YFSETQ. The length of the CDR3 is 17 residues. DNA of the CDR3: TGCGCCAGCAGCATGGGACGGGCGACAGAGCTGAATGAAAAACTGTTTTTT. This sequence encodes CASSMGRATELNEKLFF.

This clone came up once. The rearrangement links TRBV7-9 to TRBJ1-4; 7 nucleotides match TRBD1. The CDR3 runs 14 residues. In germline, CDR1 is SEHNR, CDR2 FQNEAQ (reference sequence). V shed 2 bases and J 8 bases; nucleotides not matched to a gene: 5. CDR3: CASSLQGGYEKLFF. The CDR3 region has the DNA TGTGCCAGCAGCTTACAAGGGGGCTACGAAAAACTGTTTTTT.

This chain connects TRBV30 to TRBJ2-5; 12 bases are shared with TRBD2. The CDR3 spans 14 residues. Germline CDR1 GTSNPN, CDR2 SVGIG (reference sequence). Trimming removed 2 bases from V and 3 bases from J; junction bases left unmatched: 1. The CDR3 reads CAWSRLAGEETQYF. DNA of the CDR3: TGTGCCTGGAGTCGACTAGCGGGAGAAGAGACCCAGTACTTC.

The V gene is TRBV10-2, the J gene TRBJ2-7; 9 positions match TRBD1. Germline V lookup: CDR1 WSHSY, CDR2 SAAADI. This CDR3 contains 16 residues. V was pared by 8 bases and J by 2 bases, with 13 bases of the junction left unmatched. The DNA for the CDR3 is TGCGCCAGCCCTAGTCCCGGGACAGGGACTACCTACGAGCAGTACTTC. As protein: CASPSPGTGTTYEQYF.

The V call is TRBV7-9, the J call TRBJ2-5; D might be TRBD1 (6 bases). Deletions cut 4 bases from V and 12 bases from J, with 21 bases between. The CDR3 covers 14 residues. Germline V CDR1 and CDR2: SEHNR, FQNEAQ (reference sequence). DNA of the CDR3: TGTGCCAGCAGCTACCCCGGGACACTCGTAGGGAAGTACTTC. It is translated as CASSYPGTLVGKYF.

The rearrangement joins TRBV9 to TRBJ2-3; TRBD1 matches 7 bases. CDR1 is SGDLS, CDR2 YYNGEE, per germline. The CDR3 runs to 14 residues. V lost 4 bases, J lost 1 base, and 3 bases stayed unmatched. For the CDR3, the DNA is TGTGCCAGCAGCTCCGGGACAGGCACAGATACGCAGTATTTT. The encoded protein is CASSSGTGTDTQYF.

The rearrangement links TRBV2 to TRBJ1-2; D ambiguous. Germline V gives CDR1 SNHLY, CDR2 FYNNEI. Trimming cost V 1 base and J 1 base, with 10 bases left between them. This CDR3 is 15 amino acids long. In DNA, the CDR3 is TGTGCCAGCAGTGAAGTTCCAGGTTATAACTATGGCTACACCTTC. Residues: CASSEVPGYNYGYTF. The complete variable domain, with remaining parts taken from reference TRBV2 and TRBJ1-2, reads EPEVTQTPSHQVTQMGQEVILRCVPISNHLYFYWYRQILGQKVEFLVSFYNNEISEKSEIFDDQFSVERPDGSNFTLKIRSTKLEDSAMYFCASSEVPGYNYGYTFGSGTRLTVV.

The CDR3 reads CASSEGQGKQPQHF. DNA of the CDR3: TGTGCCAGCAGTGAGGGGCAGGGGAAGCAGCCCCAGCATTTT. The V gene is TRBV2, the J gene TRBJ1-5, with TRBD1 as a possible D gene (6 bases). This CDR3 has 14 amino acids. Trimming stripped 3 bases from V and 7 bases from J, with 13 bases between. Germline CDR1 SNHLY, CDR2 FYNNEI.

V gene TRBV6-6 combines with J gene TRBJ1-5, with D unclear. V lost 0 bases and J 1 base, leaving 10 bases between the germline ends. There are 16 residues in the CDR3. Germline CDR1 is MNHNY and CDR2 is SVGAGI (reference sequence). Written as DNA, the CDR3 is TGTGCCAGCAGTTACTCGACTCCGCTCAGCAATCAGCCCCAGCATTTT. Amino acids: CASSYSTPLSNQPQHF.

This clone was observed a single time. This rearrangement joins TRBV19 to TRBJ1-1; possibly TRBD1 for D (6 bases). Trimming removed 6 bases from V and 2 bases from J, with 22 bases in between. This CDR3 contains 17 residues. Looked up from germline, CDR1 is LNHDA and CDR2 is SQIVND (reference sequence). CDR3 protein: CASSNLTGTRHNTEAFF. The CDR3 region has the DNA TGTGCCAGTAGCAACCTAACCGGGACAAGGCATAACACTGAAGCTTTCTTT. Full variable domain (remainder filled in from reference TRBV19 and TRBJ1-1): DGGITQSPKYLFRKEGQNVTLSCEQNLNHDAMYWYRQDPGQGLRLIYYSQIVNDFQKGDIAEGYSVSREKKESFPLTVTSAQKNPTAFYLCASSNLTGTRHNTEAFFGQGTRLTVV.

This clone appeared a single time. The chain carries TRBV30 and TRBJ1-5; 8 nucleotides line up with TRBD1. Trimming at V came to 5 bases and at J to 6 bases, leaving 15 bases not matched to a gene. In germline, CDR1 is GTSNPN, CDR2 SVGIG (reference sequence). This CDR3 spans 16 amino acids. CDR3 bases: TGTGCCTGGGCTTCAAACCGGGACAGGAAGAGTCAGCCCCAGCATTTT. Its protein product is CAWASNRDRKSQPQHF.

The chain links TRBV9 to TRBJ1-3; D gene unclear. The CDR3 runs 17 residues. Germline loops: CDR1 SGDLS, CDR2 YYNGEE. V lost 2 bases and J 0 bases, leaving 15 bases between the germline ends. The chain's CDR3 is CASSVHQSLSSGNTIYF. In DNA form, the CDR3 reads TGTGCCAGCAGCGTCCACCAATCGCTGAGCTCTGGAAACACCATATATTTT.

This chain links TRBV4-1 with TRBJ1-5, with a weak D call TRBD1 (6 bases). This CDR3 is 16 amino acids long. Germline V gene sequence: CDR1 MGHRA, CDR2 YSYEKL. Trimming stripped 4 bases from V and 2 bases from J, with 15 bases between. CDR3 DNA sequence: TGCGCCAGCAGCCCCCGCGGGGGCGGTGGCAATCAGCCCCAGCATTTT. Its protein is CASSPRGGGGNQPQHF.

V gene TRBV6-5 combines with J gene TRBJ1-1, with TRBD1 as a possible D gene (5 bases). Germline V gene sequence: CDR1 MNHEY, CDR2 SVGAGI. This CDR3 has 11 residues. V was cut by 7 bases and J by 6 bases, with 9 bases left in between. In DNA, the CDR3 is TGTGCCAGCACCCAGGGCTCTGAAGCTTTCTTT. Encoded protein: CASTQGSEAFF.

V is TRBV9 and J is TRBJ2-3; tentative D call: TRBD2 (6 bases). Trimming left V 0 bases short and J 4 bases short, with 9 bases between. The CDR3 length is 14 residues. Germline loops: CDR1 SGDLS, CDR2 YYNGEE. The CDR3 bases are TGTGCCAGCAGCGTAGCGGGGGTGGCAGATACGCAGTATTTT. Translated, it gives CASSVAGVADTQYF.

J is TRBJ1-1 and V is TRBV5-1, with 9 nucleotides matching TRBD1. The germline CDR1 and CDR2 sequences are SGHRS and YFSETQ. J lost 1 base, V lost 4 bases, and 8 bases had no gene match. There are 16 residues in the CDR3. In DNA, the CDR3 is TGCGCCAGCAGCATAAGGACAGGGGCGGAGAACACTGAAGCTTTCTTT. As protein: CASSIRTGAENTEAFF.

The chain is built from TRBV9 and TRBJ2-3; 9 bases are shared with TRBD1. This CDR3 region has 14 residues. Unmatched junction bases numbered 3, after V lost 6 bases and J lost 1 base. The germline V gene has CDR1 SGDLS and CDR2 YYNGEE. CDR3 nucleotides: TGTGCCAGCAACAGGGACAGGGGCACAGATACGCAGTATTTT. Translated: CASNRDRGTDTQYF. Full variable domain (outside the CDR3, taken from reference TRBV9 and TRBJ2-3): DSGVTQTPKHLITATGQRVTLRCSPRSGDLSVYWYQQSLDQGLQFLIQYYNGEERAKGNILERFSAQQFPDLHSELNLSSLELGDSALYFCASNRDRGTDTQYFGPGTRLTVL.

The chain joins TRBV24-1 to TRBJ2-1; 10 positions agree with TRBD1. The junction had 14 bases not matched to a gene; V was cut back by 4 bases and J by 9 bases. The V gene's germline CDR1 is KGHDR and CDR2 SFDVKD. This CDR3 has 17 amino acids. The CDR3 sequence is CATSDSTGTGVRSEQFF. The CDR3 DNA sequence: TGTGCCACCAGTGACTCAACCGGGACAGGGGTACGCAGTGAGCAGTTCTTC.